This passage covers 3 T cell receptor beta chains from one sample sequenced in a study of control samples from healthy donors and cancer patients. Clones were read by immunoSEQ multiplex PCR, and TCRdb kept only the in-frame ones, dropping some. This sample carries over 85,000 clones, over 75% of them seen once, and the ten largest clones take around 4%. Sequenced: PBMCs. Receptors were obtained from a woman in her fifties or sixties with lung cancer.

V and J are TRBV15 and TRBJ2-5; D remains unclear. V was cut by 0 bases and J by 2 bases, with 4 bases left in between. This CDR3 has 13 residues. Per germline, CDR1 LNHNV and CDR2 YYDKDF (reference sequence). The CDR3 loop reads CATSRDTQETQYF. DNA of the CDR3: TGTGCCACCAGCAGAGATACACAAGAGACCCAGTACTTC.

The CDR3, as DNA: TGTGCCAGCAGCTCCCAGCCGTACACCATATATTTT. It encodes CASSSQPYTIYF. The rearrangement joins TRBV11-2 to TRBJ1-3; D not resolved. The germline CDR1 and CDR2 sequences are SGHAT and FQNNGV. V gave up 4 bases and J gave up 8 bases, with 9 bases separating them. This CDR3 spans 12 amino acids.

The genes are TRBV5-1 and TRBJ1-3, with 8 bases identical to TRBD1. The trim removed 0 bases at V and 0 bases at J, leaving 5 bases unmatched. The V gene's germline CDR1 is SGHRS and CDR2 YFSETQ. This CDR3 comprises 17 residues. CDR3: CASSLALTGGSGNTIYF. The CDR3 DNA reads TGCGCCAGCAGCTTGGCTCTTACAGGGGGCTCTGGAAACACCATATATTTT.